Below are 26 T cell receptor beta chains sequenced from a single sample in a study of lymphopenia after photon versus proton radiotherapy. Profiling relied on immunoSEQ multiplex PCR, and the TCRdb table lists in-frame clones only, not all of them. Here the sample spans 70,000 or so clones, approximately 90% being singletons. The sample consisted of peripheral blood, taken from a patient treated with photon-based radiotherapy. The receptors here all came from a woman between 70 and 85 years old with pancreatic cancer.

V gene TRBV6-1 combines with J gene TRBJ2-7; TRBD1 agrees at 9 bases. Germline values: CDR1 MNHNS, CDR2 SASEGT. V lost 6 bases, J lost 4 bases, and 7 bases stayed unmatched. This CDR3 contains 14 residues. DNA of the CDR3: TGTGCCAGCAGGCGGGCAGGGACAGGGTACGAGCAGTACTTC. Its protein product is CASRRAGTGYEQYF.

A single count supports this clone. The V and J genes are TRBV11-2 and TRBJ2-2, with 7 bases that match TRBD2. From germline, CDR1 is SGHAT and CDR2 FQNNGV. CDR3 length: 12 amino acids. V gave up 6 bases and J gave up 6 bases; unmatched junction bases: 1. CDR3 sequence (DNA): TGTGCCAGCAGTCTAGCGGCCGGGGAGCTGTTTTTT. This codes for CASSLAAGELFF. The full variable domain, its missing parts supplied by reference TRBV11-2 and TRBJ2-2, is EAGVAQSPRYKIIEKRQSVAFWCNPISGHATLYWYQQILGQGPKLLIQFQNNGVVDDSQLPKDRFSAERLKGVDSTLKIQPAKLEDSAVYLCASSLAAGELFFGEGSRLTVL.

V usage is TRBV7-2 and J usage is TRBJ2-7; D is possibly TRBD1 (6 bases). V was cut by 2 bases and J by 4 bases, with 12 bases left in between. This CDR3 comprises 14 residues. Germline CDR1 is SGHTA and CDR2 is FQGNSA. This chain's CDR3 is CASSLQGPGYEQYF. In nucleotides, the CDR3 is TGTGCCAGCAGCTTACAGGGGCCCGGTTACGAGCAGTACTTC.

The rearrangement links TRBV4-1 to TRBJ2-1; 13 bases align to TRBD2. CDR3 size: 21 residues. After removal of 1 base from V and 9 bases from J, the junction contained 21 bases not matched to a gene. Germline CDR1 MGHRA, CDR2 YSYEKL. The CDR3 DNA sequence: TGCGCCAGCAGCCAAGTCTCGGGGGGGCGACGGACTAGCGGGAGAGTTGGTGAGCAGTTCTTC. Translation gives CASSQVSGGRRTSGRVGEQFF.

V usage is TRBV27 and J usage is TRBJ2-6; 7 bases are shared with TRBD1. CDR1 is MNHEY, CDR2 SMNVEV, per germline (reference sequence). Trimming removed 3 bases from V and 0 bases from J; junction bases left unmatched: 8. The CDR3 runs 18 residues. The CDR3 DNA follows: TGTGCCAGCAGTTTTCTGGGACAGAGCAGCTCTGGGGCCAACGTCCTGACTTTC. Amino acid sequence: CASSFLGQSSSGANVLTF.

The chain combines TRBV30 with TRBJ1-1; no clear D gene. Trimming took 6 bases from V and 0 from J, leaving 20 bases between them. The CDR3 is made up of 16 amino acids. The germline V gene has CDR1 GTSNPN and CDR2 SVGIG (reference sequence). CDR3 nucleotides: TGTGCCTGCCGGTCGCGGGTTAGGAGAATGAACACTGAAGCTTTCTTT. It yields the protein CACRSRVRRMNTEAFF.

The chain couples TRBV10-3 to TRBJ1-3; 7 bases line up with TRBD1. J gave up 7 bases and V 5 bases, and 14 bases lay outside the gene matches. Germline V gene sequence: CDR1 ENHRY, CDR2 SYGVKD. The CDR3 runs 16 residues. The CDR3, as DNA: TGTGCCATCAGTAGATTTCAGGGGGAAGCGGCGAACACCATATATTTT. Its protein is CAISRFQGEAANTIYF.

V is TRBV5-1 and J is TRBJ1-1, with 8 bases fitting TRBD1. Trimming took 3 bases from V and 5 from J; bases not matched to a gene: 3. CDR3 length: 13 amino acids. The V gene's germline CDR1 is SGHRS and CDR2 YFSETQ. CDR3 loop: CASSYTGGTEAFF. CDR3 DNA: TGCGCCAGCAGCTATACAGGGGGGACTGAAGCTTTCTTT.

This rearrangement joins TRBV6-5 to TRBJ2-1; 7 bases map to TRBD2. Unmatched junction bases numbered 2, after V lost 0 bases and J lost 0 bases. Germline lookup yields CDR1 MNHEY and CDR2 SVGAGI. The CDR3 is 16 amino acids. The CDR3 DNA sequence: TGTGCCAGCAGTTACTCTGGCGGGGGCTCCTACAATGAGCAGTTCTTC. Amino acid sequence: CASSYSGGGSYNEQFF.

This sequence joins TRBV7-6 and TRBJ2-1, with 10 positions matching TRBD2. The CDR3 has 16 amino acids. V lost 4 bases to trimming and J lost 3 bases; unmatched junction nucleotides: 6. Germline values: CDR1 SGHVS, CDR2 FNYEAQ. The CDR3 here is CASSSLAGGGYNEQFF. DNA for the CDR3: TGTGCCAGCAGCTCATTAGCGGGAGGCGGCTACAATGAGCAGTTCTTC.

V usage is TRBV11-2 and J usage is TRBJ2-1; D unclear. The CDR3 has 12 residues. Deletions cut 5 bases from V and 7 bases from J, with 9 bases between. CDR1 and CDR2 (germline): SGHAT, FQNNGV. The CDR3 DNA reads as TGTGCCAGCAGCCGAATGGGGAATGAGCAGTTCTTC. Translated: CASSRMGNEQFF.

This chain joins TRBV6-5 and TRBJ2-1, with 9 bases lining up with TRBD2. CDR3 length: 15 amino acids. The V gene's germline CDR1 is MNHEY and CDR2 SVGAGI. The V and J ends lost 5 bases and 6 bases, in that order; junction bases with no gene match: 8. The CDR3 reads CASSTIAGAPNEQFF. CDR3 coding DNA: TGTGCCAGCAGTACCATAGCGGGAGCGCCCAATGAGCAGTTCTTC.

This chain joins TRBV4-2 and TRBJ2-1, with 11 bases matching TRBD2. The CDR3 is made up of 19 amino acids. V was clipped by 0 bases and J by 3 bases; unmatched bases: 10. Germline V CDR1 and CDR2: LGHNA, YNFKEQ. The CDR3 DNA sequence: TGTGCCAGCAGCCAAGATGTGGGTTCTAGCGGGAGGTACTACAATGAGCAGTTCTTC. It is translated as CASSQDVGSSGRYYNEQFF.

CDR3 amino acids: CASSGAGEVLNTEAFF. As DNA, the CDR3 is TGTGCCAGCAGCGGGGCGGGGGAGGTATTGAACACTGAAGCTTTCTTT. The rearrangement joins TRBV9 to TRBJ1-1, with D perhaps matching TRBD1 (5 bases). The ends were cut back, 3 bases at V and 0 bases at J, with 15 bases in the middle. The germline CDR1 and CDR2 sequences are SGDLS and YYNGEE. The CDR3 has 16 residues. The full variable domain, completed using reference TRBV9 and TRBJ1-1, is DSGVTQTPKHLITATGQRVTLRCSPRSGDLSVYWYQQSLDQGLQFLIQYYNGEERAKGNILERFSAQQFPDLHSELNLSSLELGDSALYFCASSGAGEVLNTEAFFGQGTRLTVV.

The chain is built from TRBV28 and TRBJ2-7; 8 positions match TRBD1. The CDR3 has 13 residues. Germline values: CDR1 MDHEN, CDR2 SYDVKM. Unmatched junction bases numbered 2, after V lost 1 base and J lost 6 bases. The CDR3 here is CASSLFDRGEQYF. CDR3 DNA: TGTGCCAGCAGTTTATTCGACAGGGGCGAGCAGTACTTC.

The genes are TRBV5-5 and TRBJ2-7, with 8 bases fitting TRBD2. Germline CDR1 is SGHKS and CDR2 is YYEKEE (reference sequence). The J segment lost 3 bases and the V segment lost 4 bases, leaving 3 bases of the junction unmatched. The CDR3 contains 13 residues. CDR3 DNA: TGTGCCAGCAGCGGGGGGACTAGCTACGAGCAGTACTTC. Translating gives CASSGGTSYEQYF.

This sequence joins TRBV27 and TRBJ2-4; the D gene is possibly TRBD1 (7 bases). The CDR3 totals 17 residues. Trimming pared 2 bases from V and 5 bases from J, leaving 19 bases between. The germline gives CDR1 MNHEY, CDR2 SMNVEV (reference sequence). The CDR3 bases are TGTGCCAGCAGTTTACGGCACAGGGGAGGTACCGAAAACATTCAGTACTTC. Its protein is CASSLRHRGGTENIQYF.

This clone was detected only once. This chain joins TRBV11-1 and TRBJ2-1; 7 bases align to TRBD2. The CDR3 length is 14 residues. V dropped 4 bases and J dropped 9; count of bases not matched to a gene: 9. The V gene's germline CDR1 is SGHAT and CDR2 FQDESV (reference sequence). CDR3 residues: CASSSRSGTAEQFF. CDR3 sequence (DNA): TGTGCCAGCAGCTCCCGGAGCGGGACGGCTGAGCAGTTCTTC. The full variable domain, in which reference TRBV11-1 and TRBJ2-1 provide the parts outside the CDR3, is EAEVAQSPRYKITEKSQAVAFWCDPISGHATLYWYRQILGQGPELLVQFQDESVVDDSQLPKDRFSAERLKGVDSTLKIQPAELGDSAMYLCASSSRSGTAEQFFGPGTRLTVL.

V is TRBV4-2 and J is TRBJ1-2, with 7 positions matching TRBD1. The CDR3 consists of 14 residues. With 5 bases clipped from V and 4 bases from J, the junction kept 7 bases outside the gene matches. Germline V CDR1 and CDR2: LGHNA, YNFKEQ. The CDR3 here is CASSSRDSSYGYTF. In DNA, the CDR3 is TGTGCCAGCAGCTCCCGGGACAGTTCCTATGGCTACACCTTC.

The genes are TRBV29-1 and TRBJ1-2; 11 nucleotides align to TRBD1. J lost 3 bases, V lost 7 bases, and 7 bases had no gene match. The CDR3 is 14 amino acids. Germline CDR1 is SQVTM and CDR2 is ANQGSEA. The chain's CDR3 is CSDTGDRGDYGYTF. The DNA of the CDR3 is TGCAGCGACACTGGGGACAGGGGGGACTATGGCTACACCTTC.

The V and J genes are TRBV28 and TRBJ2-2; 15 bases are a match to TRBD2. CDR1 MDHEN and CDR2 SYDVKM come from the germline V gene. After removal of 2 bases from V and 0 bases from J, the junction contained 19 bases not matched to a gene. CDR3 length equals 24 residues. In DNA, the CDR3 is TGTGCCAGCAGTTTAGAGTTGGGACTAGCGGGAGGAAACACCCGGGAAGCGAACACCGGGGAGCTGTTTTTT. Its protein product is CASSLELGLAGGNTREANTGELFF.

The chain recombines TRBV7-8 with TRBJ2-7; 11 bases fit TRBD1. This CDR3 has 16 residues. CDR1 and CDR2 from the germline V gene are SGHVS and FQNEAQ. V was pared by 5 bases and J by 7 bases, with 13 bases of the junction left unmatched. This CDR3 reads CASSLISGGTGGEQYF. The DNA for the CDR3 is TGTGCCAGCAGCCTCATATCCGGAGGGACAGGGGGTGAGCAGTACTTC. Variable domain in full (rest from reference TRBV7-8 and TRBJ2-7): GAGVSQSPRYKVAKRGQDVALRCDPISGHVSLFWYQQALGQGPEFLTYFQNEAQLDKSGLPSDRFFAERPEGSVSTLKIQRTQQEDSAVYLCASSLISGGTGGEQYFGPGTRLTVT.

The rearrangement uses TRBV27 and TRBJ2-4; D is unresolved. Germline loops: CDR1 MNHEY, CDR2 SMNVEV (reference sequence). The CDR3 has 14 residues. V was cut by 2 bases and J by 6 bases, with 11 bases left in between. The CDR3 DNA reads as TGTGCCAGCAGTTTAGGAAGGGCAGGAAACATTCAGTACTTC. Translating it yields CASSLGRAGNIQYF.

On this clone: Distinct nucleotide sequences in the sample also encode this CDR3. This chain links TRBV28 with TRBJ1-1; unclear D gene. The V end lost 6 bases, the J end lost 0 bases, and 2 bases lay between the germline ends. Germline V CDR1 and CDR2: MDHEN, SYDVKM. The CDR3 is 11 residues long. The CDR3 protein is CASRLNTEAFF. Here the CDR3 DNA reads TGTGCCAGCAGGCTGAACACTGAAGCTTTCTTT.

This chain links TRBV6-1 with TRBJ1-3; a possible D gene is TRBD1 (5 bases). Trimming took 10 bases from V and 4 from J, leaving 17 bases between them. The length of the CDR3 is 14 residues. From germline, CDR1 is MNHNS and CDR2 SASEGT. The CDR3 reads CATLKGRDGNTIYF. In DNA, the CDR3 is TGTGCCACCCTAAAGGGCAGGGACGGAAACACCATATATTTT.

CDR3 sequence reads: CASSLWSGGQPQHF. In DNA, the CDR3 is TGTGCCAGCAGTTTATGGTCAGGGGGTCAGCCCCAGCATTTT. The rearrangement links TRBV28 to TRBJ1-5; 7 nucleotides agree with TRBD1. Germline V CDR1 and CDR2: MDHEN, SYDVKM. With 0 bases clipped from V and 6 bases from J, the junction kept 2 bases outside the gene matches. CDR3 length equals 14 residues.